A single sample gave rise to the 14 T cell receptor beta chains below, sequenced in a study of OX40 agonist ivuxolimab in advanced cancers. The protocol was immunoSEQ multiplex PCR, while the TCRdb copy is restricted to in-frame clones and leaves out a portion. This sample has about 34,000 clones; about 76% occur once, and the top ten carry about 1.3%. The material was CD4+ or CD8+ T cells sorted from blood, obtained in a trial of the OX40 agonist ivuxolimab. These receptors were collected from an adult with an advanced solid tumor such as melanoma, head and neck, liver or kidney cancer.

A few counts support this clone. The V and J genes are TRBV1 and TRBJ1-3; the D call in the table, TRBD1, was not verified against the DNA. TRBV1 is an annotated pseudogene. The CDR3 sequence is 13 residues long. DNA for the CDR3: TGCACCAGTTCAGCAAAGGGGGCTCACACCATATATTTT. The encoded protein is CTSSAKGAHTIYF.

This rearrangement joins TRBV11-3 to TRBJ1-1; D unresolved. Trimming pared 3 bases from V and 5 bases from J, leaving 13 bases between. The CDR3 covers 14 residues. Germline V lookup: CDR1 SGHNT, CDR2 YENEEA. CDR3 amino acids: CASSFNKAVTEAFF. For the CDR3, the DNA is TGTGCCAGCAGCTTTAACAAGGCTGTTACTGAAGCTTTCTTT.

V and J are TRBV6-5 and TRBJ1-4; 7 bases agree with TRBD1. In germline, CDR1 is MNHEY, CDR2 SVGAGI. J gave up 3 bases and V 7 bases, and 8 bases lay outside the gene matches. CDR3 length equals 15 residues. DNA for the CDR3: TGTGCCAGCAAACCTTGGGGACAGCCTAATGAAAAACTGTTTTTT. It is translated as CASKPWGQPNEKLFF.

The V call is TRBV7-9, the J call TRBJ1-1, with D maybe TRBD1 (5 bases). The CDR3 covers 14 residues. In germline, CDR1 is SEHNR, CDR2 FQNEAQ (reference sequence). Trimming left V 0 bases short and J 2 bases short, with 7 bases between. The CDR3 loop is CASSLARANTEAFF. CDR3 nucleotide sequence: TGTGCCAGCAGCTTAGCCAGGGCAAACACTGAAGCTTTCTTT.

The sample holds one count of this clone. This sequence joins TRBV11-1 and TRBJ2-5; D is possibly TRBD1 (5 bases). Trimming took 5 bases from V and 5 from J, leaving 18 bases between them. Germline assignment: CDR1 SGHAT and CDR2 FQDESV (reference sequence). This CDR3 comprises 15 residues. This CDR3 is CASSADSHYGETQYF. The CDR3 region has the DNA TGTGCCAGCAGCGCCGACAGTCATTACGGTGAGACCCAGTACTTC.

Points on this clone: Compared with germline, one end of the junction differs, possibly owing to a read error. This rearrangement joins TRBV29-1 to TRBJ1-5; 8 bases fit TRBD1. The germline V gene encodes CDR1 SQVTM and CDR2 ANQGSEA. This CDR3 has 14 amino acids. In DNA form, the CDR3 reads TGCAGCGATGACAGGGGTACCCCTCAATCAGCCCCAGCATTT. The encoded protein is CSDDRGTPQSAPAF.

This clone occurred once. V is TRBV11-3 and J is TRBJ2-2; perhaps TRBD1 as D (5 bases). Deletions cut 7 bases from V and 4 bases from J, with 13 bases between. Germline V CDR1 and CDR2: SGHNT, YENEEA. CDR3 length equals 14 residues. The CDR3 coding sequence is TGTGCCAGCACCTGGGGCCGAGGCACCGGGGAGCTGTTTTTT. This gives the protein CASTWGRGTGELFF.

The chain is built from TRBV18 and TRBJ1-1, with no clear D. Germline V CDR1 and CDR2: KGHSH, LQKENI. The V and J ends lost 2 bases and 2 bases respectively, with 6 bases between them. This CDR3 has 13 amino acids. The CDR3: CASSPGSNTEAFF. The CDR3 nucleotides are TGTGCCAGCTCACCAGGTAGCAACACTGAAGCTTTCTTT. Full variable domain (remainder filled in from reference TRBV18 and TRBJ1-1): NAGVMQNPRHLVRRRGQEARLRCSPMKGHSHVYWYRQLPEEGLKFMVYLQKENIIDESGMPKERFSAEFPKEGPSILRIQQVVRGDSAAYFCASSPGSNTEAFFGQGTRLTVV.

The gene calls are TRBV2 and TRBJ1-3; D call uncertain. The CDR3 contains 16 residues. The V end was cut by 4 bases, the J end by 2 bases, with 15 bases between. Looked up from germline, CDR1 is SNHLY and CDR2 is FYNNEI. CDR3 bases: TGTGCCAGCAGTGTTATGAGACCATGGGCTGGAAACACCATATATTTT. It specifies CASSVMRPWAGNTIYF.

The chain uses TRBV5-4 and TRBJ2-2; a possible D gene is TRBD1 (6 bases). The CDR3 is 15 amino acids. Looked up from germline, CDR1 is SGHNT and CDR2 is YYREEE (reference sequence). Trimming took off 4 bases at V and 4 bases at J, with 14 bases between the two ends. The CDR3 here is CASSIQGSSTGELFF. CDR3 sequence (DNA): TGTGCCAGCAGCATACAGGGTAGTAGCACCGGGGAGCTGTTTTTT.

This clone was detected only once. This chain links TRBV4-3 with TRBJ2-7; 7 bases line up with TRBD1. The CDR3 has 14 amino acids. Germline V gives CDR1 LGHNA, CDR2 YSLEER. Unmatched junction bases numbered 3, after V lost 1 base and J lost 3 bases. CDR3 nucleotide sequence: TGCGCCAGCAGCCAAGGGACAGGCCTCTACGAGCAGTACTTC. The encoded protein is CASSQGTGLYEQYF.

The gene calls are TRBV6-1 and TRBJ1-5; D uncertain. V was cut by 2 bases and J by 7 bases, with 6 bases left in between. Germline-derived CDR1 and CDR2 are MNHNS and SASEGT. This CDR3 is built from 12 residues. CDR3 amino acids: CASSELPQPQHF. The CDR3 nucleotides are TGTGCCAGCAGTGAATTACCCCAGCCCCAGCATTTT.

V usage is TRBV7-3 and J usage is TRBJ2-5, with D maybe TRBD2 (6 bases). Looked up from germline, CDR1 is SGHTA and CDR2 is FQGTGA. V lost 5 bases and J lost 0, with 10 bases in between. The CDR3 extends over 14 amino acids. CDR3 bases: TGTGCCAGCAGCCCAGGAGGGAACCAAGAGACCCAGTACTTC. Protein sequence: CASSPGGNQETQYF.

The sample holds a few counts of this clone. This chain joins TRBV15 and TRBJ1-5, with D possibly TRBD1 on 6 matching bases. Trimming pared 1 base from V and 9 bases from J, leaving 16 bases between. CDR3 size: 15 residues. From germline, CDR1 is LNHNV and CDR2 YYDKDF (reference sequence). In DNA form, the CDR3 reads TGTGCCACCAGCAGAGTAGGGGGACGGCGGGGGCCCCAGCATTTT. Translated: CATSRVGGRRGPQHF.